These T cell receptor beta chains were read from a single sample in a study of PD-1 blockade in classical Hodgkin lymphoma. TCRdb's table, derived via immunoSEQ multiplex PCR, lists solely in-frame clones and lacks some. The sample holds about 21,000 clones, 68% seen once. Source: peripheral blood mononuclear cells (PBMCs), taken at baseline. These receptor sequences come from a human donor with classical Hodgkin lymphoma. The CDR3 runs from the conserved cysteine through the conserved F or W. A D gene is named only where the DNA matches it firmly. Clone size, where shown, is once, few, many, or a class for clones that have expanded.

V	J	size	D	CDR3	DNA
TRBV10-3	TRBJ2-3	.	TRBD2	CAIGAGGSADTQYF	TGTGCCATCGGTGCGGGAGGTTCCGCAGATACGCAGTATTTT
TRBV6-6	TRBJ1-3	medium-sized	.	CASKGTIGNTIYF	TGTGCCAGCAAGGGGACGATCGGAAACACCATATATTTT
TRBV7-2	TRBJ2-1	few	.	CASSLVYEQFF	TGTGCCAGCAGCTTAGTATATGAGCAGTTCTTC
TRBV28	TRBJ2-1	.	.	CASSWGQGNEQFF	TGTGCCAGCAGTTGGGGGCAAGGCAATGAGCAGTTCTTC
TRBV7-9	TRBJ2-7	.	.	CASSLGGTTYEQYF	TGTGCCAGCAGCCTTGGCGGGACAACCTACGAGCAGTACTTC
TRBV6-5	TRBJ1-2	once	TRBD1	CARVDRDHYGYTF	TGTGCCAGGGTCGACAGGGATCACTATGGCTACACCTTC
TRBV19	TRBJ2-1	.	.	CASSRYNEQFF	TGTGCCAGTAGTCGGTACAATGAGCAGTTCTTC
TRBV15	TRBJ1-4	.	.	CATRMGDTTNEKLFF	TGTGCCACCCGGATGGGAGATACAACTAATGAAAAACTGTTTTTT
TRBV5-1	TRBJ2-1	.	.	CASSLEVNNEQFF	TGCGCCAGCAGCTTGGAGGTCAACAATGAGCAGTTCTTC
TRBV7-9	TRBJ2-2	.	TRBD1	CASWKGQGSGELFF	TGTGCCAGCTGGAAGGGACAGGGTTCCGGGGAGCTGTTTTTT
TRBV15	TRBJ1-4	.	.	CATSSNQDSNEKLFF	TGTGCCACCAGCAGCAACCAGGACAGTAATGAAAAACTGTTTTTT
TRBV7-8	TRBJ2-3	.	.	CASSLQAGWGAAYF	TGTGCCAGCAGCTTACAGGCAGGGTGGGGAGCAGCGTATTTT
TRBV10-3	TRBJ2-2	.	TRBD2	CAISGTSSRTGELFF	TGTGCCATCAGTGGGACTAGCTCCCGCACCGGGGAGCTGTTTTTT
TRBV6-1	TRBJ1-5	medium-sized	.	CASSGQKNQPQHF	TGTGCCAGCAGCGGACAGAAGAATCAGCCCCAGCATTTT
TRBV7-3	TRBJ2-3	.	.	CASSPGLADSRGLSTDTQYF	TGTGCCAGCAGCCCTGGACTAGCAGACTCAAGGGGGCTAAGCACAGATACGCAGTATTTT
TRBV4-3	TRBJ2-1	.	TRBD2	CASSLLSGADEQFF	TGCGCCAGCAGCCTACTTAGCGGGGCCGATGAGCAGTTCTTC
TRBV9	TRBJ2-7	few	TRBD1	CASSVFGQGLDEQYF	TGTGCCAGCAGCGTATTCGGACAGGGCTTGGACGAGCAGTACTTC
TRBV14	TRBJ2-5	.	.	CASSRLTGAQETQYF	TGTGCCAGCAGCCGATTGACTGGAGCACAAGAGACCCAGTACTTC
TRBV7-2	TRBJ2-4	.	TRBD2	CASSLSASGAKNIQYF	TGTGCCAGCAGCTTATCGGCTAGCGGAGCCAAAAACATTCAGTACTTC
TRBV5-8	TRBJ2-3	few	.	CASSFGDPINTQYF	TGTGCCAGCAGCTTTGGGGATCCGATAAATACGCAGTATTTT
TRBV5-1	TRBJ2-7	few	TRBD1	CASSWSGTGGDEQYF	TGCGCCAGCAGCTGGTCCGGGACAGGGGGCGACGAGCAGTACTTC
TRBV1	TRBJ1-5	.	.	CTSSQVNGNGNQPQHF	TGCACCAGCAGCCAAGTCAACGGGAACGGCAATCAGCCCCAGCATTTT
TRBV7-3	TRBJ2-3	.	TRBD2	CASSLKMALAGVTDTQYF	TGTGCCAGCAGCTTAAAGATGGCGCTAGCGGGAGTAACAGATACGCAGTATTTT
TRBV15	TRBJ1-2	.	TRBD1	CATSRTGFYGYTF	TGTGCCACCAGCAGGACAGGGTTCTATGGCTACACCTTC
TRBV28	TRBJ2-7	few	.	CASSLSTGLNEQYF	TGTGCCAGCAGTTTATCCACGGGACTCAACGAGCAGTACTTC
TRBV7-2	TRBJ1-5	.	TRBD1	CASSGTGSQPQHF	TGTGCCAGCAGCGGGACAGGGAGCCAGCCCCAGCATTTT
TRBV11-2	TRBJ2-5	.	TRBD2	CASSPAQPGGTQYF	TGTGCCAGCAGCCCCGCTCAACCGGGGGGGACCCAGTACTTC
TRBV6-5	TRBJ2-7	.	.	CASSYAGGEQYF	TGTGCCAGCAGTTACGCAGGAGGCGAGCAGTACTTC
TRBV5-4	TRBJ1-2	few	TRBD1	CASSPDRAVLEGYTF	TGTGCCAGCAGCCCGGACAGGGCGGTATTGGAGGGCTACACCTTC